The source of this T cell receptor beta chain is a study of blood T cell repertoires in COVID-19. Study background: Specimens from acute and convalescent COVID-19 originated in the United States, Italy and Spain. From T cells, B-cell-depleted T cells, or PBMCs came the material, which was cDNA or gDNA.

CDR1 MGHRA and CDR2 YSYEKL come from the germline V gene. V shed 2 bases, J shed 2 bases, and the junction held 3 bases outside the gene matches. The CDR3 is made up of 16 amino acids. Method: immunoSEQ multiplex PCR; TCRdb's copy keeps in-frame clones and lacks some. The repertoire consists of about 70,000 clones, with approximately 84% occurring once and the leading ten covering roughly 12%. Sequences were obtained from peripheral blood. The rearrangement joins TRBV4-1 to TRBJ2-5; 12 positions match TRBD2. The clonotype comes from a human donor in a cohort sampled during active COVID-19. The CDR3 DNA reads TGCGCCAGCAGCCAACGACTAGCGGGAGCACAAGAGACCCAGTACTTC. Encoded protein: CASSQRLAGAQETQYF.